This TCR beta chain is drawn from a study of blood T cell repertoires in COVID-19. Across the whole study: Some COVID-19 samples were acute and others convalescent; all came from the United States, Italy and Spain. T cells, B-cell-depleted T cells, or PBMCs supplied cDNA or gDNA.

The CDR3 is made up of 15 amino acids. V lost 0 bases, J lost 3 bases, and 4 bases stayed unmatched. The V gene's germline CDR1 is SGDLS and CDR2 YYNGEE. Original data processing: By means of reference gene primer amplification, nucleated cell counts were estimated. Profiled with immunoSEQ multiplex PCR; TCRdb holds only in-frame clones, not every one. The V and J calls and the clone size are those of that table, but D and trimming were determined from the DNA. Among 95,000 to 100,000 clones listed, about nine tenths were seen once. This TCR was recovered from a man aged 50-59 years with acute or convalescent COVID-19. Sequenced sample: peripheral blood. The chain uses TRBV9 and TRBJ1-2; 8 nucleotides match TRBD1. The CDR3 loop reads CASSVDPGGDYGYTF. The CDR3 bases are TGTGCCAGCAGCGTAGATCCAGGGGGCGACTATGGCTACACCTTC.